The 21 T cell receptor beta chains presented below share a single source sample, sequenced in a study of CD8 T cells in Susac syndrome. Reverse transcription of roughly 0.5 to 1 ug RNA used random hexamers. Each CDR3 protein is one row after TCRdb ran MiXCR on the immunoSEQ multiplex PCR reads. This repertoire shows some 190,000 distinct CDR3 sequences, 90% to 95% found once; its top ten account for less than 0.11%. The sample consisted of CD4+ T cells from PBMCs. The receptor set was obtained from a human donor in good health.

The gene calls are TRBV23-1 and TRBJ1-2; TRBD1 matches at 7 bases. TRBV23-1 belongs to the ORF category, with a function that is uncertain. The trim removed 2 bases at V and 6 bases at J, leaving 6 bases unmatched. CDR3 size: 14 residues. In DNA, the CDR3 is TGCGCCAGCAGTCAAGTGAACAGGGGCGATGGCTACACCTTC. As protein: CASSQVNRGDGYTF.

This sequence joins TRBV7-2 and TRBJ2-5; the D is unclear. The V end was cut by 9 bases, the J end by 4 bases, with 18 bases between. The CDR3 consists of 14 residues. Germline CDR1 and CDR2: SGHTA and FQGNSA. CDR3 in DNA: TGTGCCAGTTCCCCGGCCGGGTGGGGAGAGACCCAGTACTTC. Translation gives CASSPAGWGETQYF.

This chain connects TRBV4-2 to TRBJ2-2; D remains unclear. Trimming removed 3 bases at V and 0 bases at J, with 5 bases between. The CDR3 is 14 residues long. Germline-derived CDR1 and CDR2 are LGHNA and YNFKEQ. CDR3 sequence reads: CASSQLTNTGELFF. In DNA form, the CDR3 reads TGTGCCAGCAGCCAGCTCACGAACACCGGGGAGCTGTTTTTT.

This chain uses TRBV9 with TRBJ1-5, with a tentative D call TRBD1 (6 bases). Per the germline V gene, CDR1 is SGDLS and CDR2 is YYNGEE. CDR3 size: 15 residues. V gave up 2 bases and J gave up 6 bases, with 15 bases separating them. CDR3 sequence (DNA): TGTGCCAGCAGCGTTGGGGGCAGGTTGGGTCAGCCCCAGCATTTT. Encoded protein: CASSVGGRLGQPQHF. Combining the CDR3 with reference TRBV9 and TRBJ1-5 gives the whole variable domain DSGVTQTPKHLITATGQRVTLRCSPRSGDLSVYWYQQSLDQGLQFLIQYYNGEERAKGNILERFSAQQFPDLHSELNLSSLELGDSALYFCASSVGGRLGQPQHFGDGTRLSIL.

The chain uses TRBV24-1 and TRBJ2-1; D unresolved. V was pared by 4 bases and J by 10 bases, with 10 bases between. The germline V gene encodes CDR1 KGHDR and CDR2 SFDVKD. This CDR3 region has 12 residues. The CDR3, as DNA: TGTGCCACCAGTGACCTAACTCAAGAGCAGTTCTTC. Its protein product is CATSDLTQEQFF.

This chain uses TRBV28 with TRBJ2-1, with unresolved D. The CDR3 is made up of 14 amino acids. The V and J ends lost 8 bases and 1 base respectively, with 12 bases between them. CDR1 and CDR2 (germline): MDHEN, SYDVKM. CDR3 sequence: CASSQTPSYNEQFF. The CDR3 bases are TGTGCCAGCTCCCAGACACCGTCCTACAATGAGCAGTTCTTC.

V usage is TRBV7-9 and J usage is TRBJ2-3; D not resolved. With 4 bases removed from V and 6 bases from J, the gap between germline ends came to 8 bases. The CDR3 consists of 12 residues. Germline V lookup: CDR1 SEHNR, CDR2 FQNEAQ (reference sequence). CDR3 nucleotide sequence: TGTGCCAGCAGCTCCCAGGCCGATACGCAGTATTTT. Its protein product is CASSSQADTQYF.

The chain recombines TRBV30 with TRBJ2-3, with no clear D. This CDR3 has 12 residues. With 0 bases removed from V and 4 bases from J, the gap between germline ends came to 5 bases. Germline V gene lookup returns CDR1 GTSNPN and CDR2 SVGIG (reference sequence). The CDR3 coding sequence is TGTGCCTGGAGTGTCTCGGCAGATACGCAGTATTTT. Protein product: CAWSVSADTQYF.

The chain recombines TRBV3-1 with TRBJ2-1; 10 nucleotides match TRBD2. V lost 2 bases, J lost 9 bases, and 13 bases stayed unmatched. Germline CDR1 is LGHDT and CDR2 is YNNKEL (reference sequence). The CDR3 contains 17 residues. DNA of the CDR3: TGTGCCAGCAGCCAAATTGGTGGTAGCGGGAGGAAGAGTGAGCAGTTCTTC. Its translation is CASSQIGGSGRKSEQFF.

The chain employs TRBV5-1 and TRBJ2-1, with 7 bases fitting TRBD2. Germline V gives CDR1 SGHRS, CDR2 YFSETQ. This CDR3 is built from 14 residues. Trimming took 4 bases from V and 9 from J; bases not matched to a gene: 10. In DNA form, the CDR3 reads TGCGCCAGCAGCCTCCAAGGTGAGCGGGGTGAGCAGTTCTTC. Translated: CASSLQGERGEQFF.

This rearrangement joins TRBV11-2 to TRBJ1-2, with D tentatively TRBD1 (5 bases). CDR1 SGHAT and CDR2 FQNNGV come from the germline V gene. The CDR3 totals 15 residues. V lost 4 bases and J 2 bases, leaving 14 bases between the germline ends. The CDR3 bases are TGTGCCAGCAGCTCGGGGCTATCAGGGAACTATGGCTACACCTTC. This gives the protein CASSSGLSGNYGYTF. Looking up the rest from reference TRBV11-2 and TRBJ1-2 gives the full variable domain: EAGVAQSPRYKIIEKRQSVAFWCNPISGHATLYWYQQILGQGPKLLIQFQNNGVVDDSQLPKDRFSAERLKGVDSTLKIQPAKLEDSAVYLCASSSGLSGNYGYTFGSGTRLTVV.

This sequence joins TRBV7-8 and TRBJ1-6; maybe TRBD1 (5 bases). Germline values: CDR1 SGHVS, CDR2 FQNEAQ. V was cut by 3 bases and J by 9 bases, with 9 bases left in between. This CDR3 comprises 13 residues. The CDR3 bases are TGTGCCAGCAGCTTTCGTGGGGCTTCACCCCTCCACTTT. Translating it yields CASSFRGASPLHF.

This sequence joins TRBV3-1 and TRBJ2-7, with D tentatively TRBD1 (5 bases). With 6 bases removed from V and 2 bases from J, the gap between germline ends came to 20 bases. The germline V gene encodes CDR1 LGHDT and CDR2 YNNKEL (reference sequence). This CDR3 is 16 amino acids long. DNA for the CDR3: TGTGCCAGCAGTCGGTCAGGGCCCACCTCAACCTACGAGCAGTACGTC. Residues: CASSRSGPTSTYEQYV.

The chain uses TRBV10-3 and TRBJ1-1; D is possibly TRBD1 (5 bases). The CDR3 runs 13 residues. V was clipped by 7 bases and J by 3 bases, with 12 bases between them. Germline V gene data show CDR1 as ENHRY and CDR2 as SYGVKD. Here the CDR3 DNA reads TGTGCCATCAAAGAGGGGAAGGACACTGAAGCTTTCTTT. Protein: CAIKEGKDTEAFF.

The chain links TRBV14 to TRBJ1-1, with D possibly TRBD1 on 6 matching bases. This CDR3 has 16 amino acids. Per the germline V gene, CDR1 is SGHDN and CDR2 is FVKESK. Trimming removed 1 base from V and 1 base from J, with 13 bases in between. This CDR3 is CASSQVGGSRNTEAFF. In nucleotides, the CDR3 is TGTGCCAGCAGCCAAGTAGGGGGTAGCAGGAACACTGAAGCTTTCTTT.

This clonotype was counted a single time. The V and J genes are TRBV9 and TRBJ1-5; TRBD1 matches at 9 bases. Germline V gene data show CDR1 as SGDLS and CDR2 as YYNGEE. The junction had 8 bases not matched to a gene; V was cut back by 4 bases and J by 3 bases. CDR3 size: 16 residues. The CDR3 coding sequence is TGTGCCAGCAGCATTGGACAGGGGAAGGACAATCAGCCCCAGCATTTT. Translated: CASSIGQGKDNQPQHF.

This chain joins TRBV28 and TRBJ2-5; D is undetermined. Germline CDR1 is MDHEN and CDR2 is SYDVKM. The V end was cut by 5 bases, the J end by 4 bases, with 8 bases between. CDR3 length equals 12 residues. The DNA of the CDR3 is TGTGCCAGCAGTCGGCAAAGAGAGACCCAGTACTTC. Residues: CASSRQRETQYF.

The CDR3 is CASSEQPNTEAFF. The CDR3, as DNA: TGTGCCAGCTCGGAACAACCGAACACTGAAGCTTTCTTT. The rearrangement links TRBV18 to TRBJ1-1; no clear D gene. The CDR3 totals 13 residues. Germline loops: CDR1 KGHSH, CDR2 LQKENI. V shed 6 bases and J shed 1 base, with 9 bases lying between them.

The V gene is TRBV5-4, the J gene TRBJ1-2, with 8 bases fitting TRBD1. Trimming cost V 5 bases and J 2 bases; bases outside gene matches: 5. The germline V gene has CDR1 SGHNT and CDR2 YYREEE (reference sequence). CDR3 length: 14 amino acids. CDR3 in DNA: TGTGCCAGCAGTCTGGACAGGGAGAACTATGGCTACACCTTC. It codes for CASSLDRENYGYTF.

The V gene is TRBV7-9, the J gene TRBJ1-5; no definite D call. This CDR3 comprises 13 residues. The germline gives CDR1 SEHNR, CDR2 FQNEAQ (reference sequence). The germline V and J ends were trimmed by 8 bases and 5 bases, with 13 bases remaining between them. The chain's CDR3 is CASGSGEHQPQHF. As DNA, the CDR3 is TGTGCCAGCGGTAGCGGGGAGCATCAGCCCCAGCATTTT.

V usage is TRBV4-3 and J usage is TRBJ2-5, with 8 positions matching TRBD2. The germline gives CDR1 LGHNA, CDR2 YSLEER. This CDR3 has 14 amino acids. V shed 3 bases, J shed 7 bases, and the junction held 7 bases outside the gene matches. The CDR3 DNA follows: TGCGCCAGCAGCCAGCTAGCGGGTGCGGCGACCCAGTACTTC. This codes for CASSQLAGAATQYF.